The 8 T cell receptor gamma chains below were found in one sample sequenced in a study of gamma-delta chains in newborns, infants, children. TCRdb reanalyzed the reads using CATT. The sample consists of about 1,200 gamma-chain clones, around 2.3% of them appearing once. What was sequenced was blood. Receptors originate from a child who was a newborn, infant or young child, either healthy, febrile or measles-vaccinated (not recorded which).

Points on this clone: TCRdb attributes to this sequence the protein of a much larger clone, which differs from the DNA translation at residue 2; a read error is likely, and the protein displayed is translated from the DNA. The CDR3 DNA reads TGTACCTTGTGGGAGGTGCAATGGTTCAAGATATTT. It is translated as CTLWEVQWFKIF. The V gene is TRGV9, the J gene TRGJP1. Germline V gene sequence: CDR1 GITISATS, CDR2 ISYDGTV (reference sequence). The CDR3 extends over 12 amino acids.

This clone appeared a few times. Only one base separates this from a far larger clonotype, so it likely reflects a read error. Other nucleotide sequences from this sample produce the same CDR3. V gene TRGV8 combines with J gene TRGJ1 or TRGJ2. Looked up from germline, CDR1 is VENAVY and CDR2 is YDSYNSRV. J was trimmed by 7 bases and V by 3 bases; bases with no gene match: 9. The CDR3 covers 13 residues. CDR3 sequence (DNA): TGTGCCACCTGGGATTCGCAGGGGTATAAGAAACTCTTT. Its protein is CATWDSQGYKKLF.

This clone has just a few counts. This is likely an artifact of a read error, given a far larger clone one base away. Other nucleotide sequences from this sample produce the same CDR3. The chain uses TRGV9 and TRGJP. The germline CDR1 and CDR2 sequences are GITISATS and ISYDGTV (reference sequence). CDR3 length: 18 amino acids. The CDR3 nucleotides are TGCGCCTTGTGGGAGGTGCGATCTTTAGAGTTGGGCAAAAAAATCAAGGTATTT. Amino acid sequence: CALWEVRSLELGKKIKVF.

Only a few counts were recorded for this clone. This likely reflects a read error, since a far larger clone is one base away. The sample contains more than one DNA sequence encoding this CDR3. The chain has TRGV9 and TRGJ1 or TRGJ2. In germline, CDR1 is GITISATS, CDR2 ISYDGTV (reference sequence). The CDR3 has 12 amino acids. The CDR3 nucleotides are TGTGCCCTGTGGGAGTTTTATTATAAGAAACTCTTT. It codes for CALWEFYYKKLF.

Details on this clone: This may come from a read error, since a much larger clone is one base off. This chain links TRGV9 with TRGJ1 or TRGJ2. CDR1 and CDR2 from the germline V gene are GITISATS and ISYDGTV (reference sequence). This CDR3 contains 15 residues. The CDR3 sequence is CALWEEIPNYYKKLF. The CDR3 nucleotides are TGTGCCCTGTGGGAGGAAATCCCGAATTATTATAAGAAACTCTTT.

This clone occurred a few times. A far larger clone differs by one base, so this is likely a read error. This same CDR3 is encoded by further DNA sequences in the sample. The chain carries TRGV2 and TRGJP2. The J segment lost 5 bases and the V segment lost 0 bases, leaving 9 bases of the junction unmatched. This CDR3 spans 16 amino acids. CDR1 EGSNGY and CDR2 YDSYNSKV come from the germline V gene. The CDR3 region has the DNA TGTGCCACCTGGGACGGGCAATCGGTCAGTGATTGGATCAAGACGTTT. It encodes CATWDGQSVSDWIKTF.

Worth noting for this clone: The protein held in TCRdb is that of a much larger clone and does not match this DNA's translation at residue 8, likely because of a read error; the protein shown is translated from the DNA. This chain joins TRGV9 and TRGJ1 or TRGJ2. Germline V lookup: CDR1 GITISATS, CDR2 ISYDGTV (reference sequence). Trimming removed 0 bases from V and 5 bases from J; junction bases left unmatched: 4. This CDR3 is 13 amino acids long. The CDR3, as DNA: TGTGCCTTGTGGGAGGTGCGTCATTATAAGAAACTCTTT. Its translation: CALWEVRHYKKLF.

This clone was picked up a small number of times. A far larger clone is a single base away, which makes a read error likely. The rearrangement joins TRGV3 to TRGJ1 or TRGJ2. Looked up from germline, CDR1 is VTNTFY and CDR2 is YDVSTARD (reference sequence). The CDR3 is 11 amino acids. CDR3 sequence (DNA): TGTGCCACCTGGGACAGGTATAAAAAACTCTTT. This sequence encodes CATWDRYKKLF.